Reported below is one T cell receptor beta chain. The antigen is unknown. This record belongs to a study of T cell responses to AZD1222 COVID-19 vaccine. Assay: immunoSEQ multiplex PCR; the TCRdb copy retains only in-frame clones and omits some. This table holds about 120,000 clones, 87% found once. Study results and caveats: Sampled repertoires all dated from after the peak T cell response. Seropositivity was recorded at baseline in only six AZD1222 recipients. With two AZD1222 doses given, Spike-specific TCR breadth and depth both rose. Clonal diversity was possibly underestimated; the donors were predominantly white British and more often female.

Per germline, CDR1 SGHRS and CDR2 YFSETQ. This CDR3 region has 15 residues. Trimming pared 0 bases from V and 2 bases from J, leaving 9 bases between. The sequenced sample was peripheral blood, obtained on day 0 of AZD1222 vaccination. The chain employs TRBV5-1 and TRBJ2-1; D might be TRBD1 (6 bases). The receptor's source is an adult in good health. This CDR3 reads CASSLGDIAYNEQFF. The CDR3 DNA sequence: TGCGCCAGCAGCTTGGGGGACATAGCCTACAATGAGCAGTTCTTC.